The sequence of this T cell receptor beta chain was determined in a study of metastatic and nonmetastatic thyroid tumors. Study at large: Peripheral blood and tumor or nodule samples from malignant and benign thyroid patients were compared. Regarding the study as a whole: A significant increase in TCR beta diversity was reportedly seen in malignant thyroid tumors relative to benign nodules, in blood and tumor.

About this clone: The antigen is not known.

The CDR3 is 14 amino acids. Germline CDR1 and CDR2: SGHNT and YYREEE (reference sequence). Trimming took off 0 bases at V and 5 bases at J, with 9 bases between the two ends. Thyroid surgery had not been preceded by any treatment in any patient. Original data processing: A papillary thyroid cancer distant-metastasis classifier was built from CDR3 differences across clinicopathological groups. MiXCR was used by TCRdb to re-call the PCR reads. These V and J calls derive from TCRdb rather than the authors' analysis. The sample includes 70,000 or so clones, over 12% of them seen just once. Sequencing was performed on blood. This rearrangement joins TRBV5-4 to TRBJ2-1; D tentatively fits TRBD1 or TRBD2 (5 bases each). The TCR was taken from a male donor with papillary thyroid cancer or a benign thyroid nodule (not recorded which). Some clones in this sample may be carry-over from other donors' samples. CDR3 loop: CASSLDGTHNEQFF. Here the CDR3 DNA reads TGTGCCAGCAGCTTGGATGGGACCCACAATGAGCAGTTCTTC.